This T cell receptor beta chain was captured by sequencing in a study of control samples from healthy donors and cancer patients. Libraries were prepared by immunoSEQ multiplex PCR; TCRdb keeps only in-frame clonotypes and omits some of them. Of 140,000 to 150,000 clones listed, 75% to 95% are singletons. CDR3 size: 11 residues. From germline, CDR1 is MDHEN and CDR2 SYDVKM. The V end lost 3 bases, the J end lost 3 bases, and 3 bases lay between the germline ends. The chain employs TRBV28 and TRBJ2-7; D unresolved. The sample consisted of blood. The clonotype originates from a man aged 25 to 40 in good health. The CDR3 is CASSFNYEQYF. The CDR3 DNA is TGTGCCAGCAGTTTTAACTACGAGCAGTACTTC.